The clone carrying this TCR beta chain was seen only a few times. Blood RNA was derived from unsorted whole blood, and germline DNA was extracted too. The patients lived with chronic HBV infection and had not yet received any treatment. Before the operation took place, around 4 milliliters of peripheral blood were collected. The entry originates in a study of tumor-infiltrating lymphocytes in primary liver carcinoma. Study-wide background: Spanning 30 to 69 years of age, the patients were men and women.

Constant-region priming of roughly 490 ng total RNA yielded TCR beta cDNA. What produced the TCR beta libraries was three nested multiplex PCR rounds using slightly modified ARM-PCR. TCRdb independently ran MiXCR on the multiplex PCR reads; one entry per CDR3 protein. The sample has around 210,000 distinct CDR3 sequences, about two thirds seen once. The sample taken for sequencing was peripheral blood. The origin of this receptor is an older woman with primary liver carcinoma and hepatitis B virus infection.

The CDR3 DNA follows: TGCGCCAGCAGCTTCGATTCAGGAGAGGCAGATACGCAGTATTTT. This encodes CASSFDSGEADTQYF. This chain uses TRBV5-1 with TRBJ2-3; D ambiguous. Germline CDR1 and CDR2: SGHRS and YFSETQ. V was shortened by 2 bases and J by 4 bases, with 14 bases between the two germline ends. The CDR3 is 15 residues long.